These 28 T cell receptor beta chains originate from one sample sequenced in a study of T cell responses to AZD1222 COVID-19 vaccine. Profiled with immunoSEQ multiplex PCR; TCRdb holds only in-frame clones, not every one. The profile shows 150,000 or so clones, about nine tenths of them singletons. The material was peripheral blood, obtained on day 0 of AZD1222 vaccination. The source of these receptors is an adult in good health.

This clone was recorded only once. This chain links TRBV6-1 with TRBJ2-3, with 8 bases lining up with TRBD2. This CDR3 is built from 14 residues. Looked up from germline, CDR1 is MNHNS and CDR2 is SASEGT. The trim removed 3 bases at V and 2 bases at J, leaving 1 base unmatched. CDR3 region: CASSEGLVTDTQYF. CDR3 bases: TGTGCCAGCAGTGAGGGACTAGTCACAGATACGCAGTATTTT.

This chain joins TRBV3-1 (or the pseudogene TRBV3-2) and TRBJ1-6, with 7 bases identical to TRBD1. J was trimmed by 8 bases and V by 4 bases; bases with no gene match: 8. CDR1 LGHDT and CDR2 YNNKEL come from the germline V gene (reference sequence). The CDR3 loop spans 15 amino acids. CDR3 bases: TGTGCCAGCAGCCCCGACAGGGCGCTTTATTCACCCCTCCACTTT. Amino acid sequence: CASSPDRALYSPLHF.

This clone was seen a single time. The rearrangement links TRBV13 to TRBJ1-3; tentative D call: TRBD1 (5 bases). V lost 3 bases and J 0 bases, leaving 12 bases between the germline ends. Germline CDR1 and CDR2: PRHDT and FYEKMQ (reference sequence). The CDR3 spans 16 residues. CDR3 nucleotide sequence: TGTGCCAGCAGCTTTTTGTCTGGGGGCTCTGGAAACACCATATATTTT. It specifies CASSFLSGGSGNTIYF.

Only one count was recorded for this clone. V is TRBV15 and J is TRBJ1-1; TRBD1 matches at 7 bases. J was trimmed by 1 base and V by 3 bases; bases with no gene match: 5. The CDR3 extends over 15 amino acids. Germline V lookup: CDR1 LNHNV, CDR2 YYDKDF (reference sequence). The CDR3 bases are TGTGCCACCAGCAGGGGGGGGACAGCGAACACTGAAGCTTTCTTT. Translation gives CATSRGGTANTEAFF.

The chain uses TRBV6-2 or TRBV6-3 and TRBJ2-1, with 7 positions matching TRBD1. Germline CDR1 is MNHEY and CDR2 is SVGEGT. The CDR3 extends over 14 amino acids. With 8 bases clipped from V and 7 bases from J, the junction kept 11 bases outside the gene matches. In DNA, the CDR3 is TGTGCCAGCGGCCGGGACAGCATATTAAATGAGCAGTTCTTC. Protein sequence: CASGRDSILNEQFF.

The gene calls are TRBV10-3 and TRBJ2-3; no definite D call. V was shortened by 3 bases and J by 5 bases, with 6 bases between the two germline ends. CDR1 and CDR2 from the germline V gene are ENHRY and SYGVKD. This CDR3 comprises 12 residues. CDR3 in DNA: TGTGCCATCAGTGACGCGAAAGATACGCAGTATTTT. Translating gives CAISDAKDTQYF.

This chain links TRBV9 with TRBJ1-1; D is undetermined. The CDR3 spans 16 residues. V dropped 3 bases and J dropped 0 bases, with 15 bases sitting between them. Germline CDR1 and CDR2: SGDLS and YYNGEE. Here the CDR3 DNA reads TGTGCCAGCAGCGCCTCCAAGGTACACATGAACACTGAAGCTTTCTTT. Translated, it gives CASSASKVHMNTEAFF.

The chain combines TRBV3-1 (or the pseudogene TRBV3-2) with TRBJ2-5; TRBD2 aligns across 7 bases. V trimming: 0 bases; J trimming: 7 bases; junction bases outside the gene matches: 8. Germline assignment: CDR1 LGHDT and CDR2 YNNKEL (reference sequence). The CDR3 contains 15 residues. As DNA, the CDR3 is TGTGCCAGCAGCCAAGATATGTCGGGGGGTAGGACCCAGTACTTC. As protein: CASSQDMSGGRTQYF.

The V and J genes are TRBV4-3 and TRBJ1-4, with TRBD1 matching 10 bases. This CDR3 comprises 14 residues. V shed 1 base and J 8 bases; nucleotides not matched to a gene: 1. Germline values: CDR1 LGHNA, CDR2 YSLEER. As DNA, the CDR3 is TGCGCCAGCAGCCAAGGACAGGGGGCGGAAAAACTGTTTTTT. The encoded protein is CASSQGQGAEKLFF.

The V call is TRBV28, the J call TRBJ1-5; no reliable D call. The CDR3 length is 15 residues. The germline V gene has CDR1 MDHEN and CDR2 SYDVKM. The V and J ends lost 4 bases and 4 bases respectively, with 14 bases between them. Here the CDR3 reads CASSSSAWGNQPQHF. CDR3 DNA: TGTGCCAGCAGTTCTTCTGCCTGGGGTAATCAGCCCCAGCATTTT.

This sequence joins TRBV11-3 and TRBJ2-7; D ambiguous. In germline, CDR1 is SGHNT, CDR2 YENEEA. Trimming took off 5 bases at V and 3 bases at J, with 8 bases between the two ends. CDR3 length: 12 residues. The CDR3 spells CASSKHGYEQYF. The CDR3, as DNA: TGTGCCAGCAGCAAGCACGGCTACGAGCAGTACTTC.

The sample holds many counts of this clone. The rearrangement links TRBV6-4 to TRBJ2-1; D uncertain. Germline V gene data show CDR1 as MRHNA and CDR2 as SNTAGT. Trimming shortened V by 2 bases and J by 8 bases, and 13 bases separated the two germline ends. The CDR3 totals 14 residues. This chain's CDR3 is CASSDGGLMDEQFF. The CDR3 DNA follows: TGTGCCAGCAGTGACGGTGGGCTAATGGATGAGCAGTTCTTC.

The chain employs TRBV28 and TRBJ1-5; possible D gene TRBD1, 5 bases. The V gene's germline CDR1 is MDHEN and CDR2 SYDVKM. V was clipped by 6 bases and J by 0 bases, with 18 bases between them. The CDR3 has 17 amino acids. The CDR3 region has the DNA TGTGCCAGCAGACCGGACAAGCATTATAATAGCAATCAGCCCCAGCATTTT. Amino acids: CASRPDKHYNSNQPQHF.

This sequence joins TRBV19 and TRBJ1-6, with D perhaps TRBD1 (6 bases). Germline CDR1 reads LNHDA; CDR2 reads SQIVND (reference sequence). Trimming shortened V by 3 bases and J by 8 bases, and 14 bases separated the two germline ends. CDR3 length: 15 amino acids. CDR3 sequence reads: CASSMGTRTDSPLHF. The CDR3 DNA is TGTGCCAGTAGTATGGGGACACGGACGGATTCACCCCTCCACTTT.

The chain employs TRBV19 and TRBJ1-1, with unresolved D. The CDR3 has 13 amino acids. Germline CDR1 is LNHDA and CDR2 is SQIVND (reference sequence). Trimming cost V 0 bases and J 9 bases, with 11 bases left between them. The CDR3 nucleotides are TGTGCCAGTAGTATAGATTCGGACCCCAAAGCTTTCTTT. It specifies CASSIDSDPKAFF. The full variable domain, its missing parts supplied by reference TRBV19 and TRBJ1-1, is DGGITQSPKYLFRKEGQNVTLSCEQNLNHDAMYWYRQDPGQGLRLIYYSQIVNDFQKGDIAEGYSVSREKKESFPLTVTSAQKNPTAFYLCASSIDSDPKAFFGQGTRLTVV.

V is TRBV28 and J is TRBJ1-1; D might be TRBD1 (6 bases). Looked up from germline, CDR1 is MDHEN and CDR2 is SYDVKM. Deletions cut 6 bases from V and 0 bases from J, with 14 bases between. This CDR3 contains 15 residues. In DNA, the CDR3 is TGTGCCAGCAGCCCTCGGACAGTTATGAACACTGAAGCTTTCTTT. Amino acids: CASSPRTVMNTEAFF.

The V gene is TRBV6-2 or TRBV6-3, the J gene TRBJ1-5; 7 bases line up with TRBD1. Germline V lookup: CDR1 MNHEY, CDR2 SVGEGT. CDR3 length: 18 residues. Germline trimming cut 6 bases from V and 0 bases from J; bases unmatched to any gene: 14. This chain's CDR3 is CASSNNWDRSNSNQPQHF. The CDR3 nucleotides read TGTGCCAGCAGCAATAACTGGGACAGATCTAATAGCAATCAGCCCCAGCATTTT.

The chain recombines TRBV28 with TRBJ1-5; D gene ambiguous. The CDR3 runs 13 residues. Germline-derived CDR1 and CDR2 are MDHEN and SYDVKM. Between the trimmed V and J ends, which lost 8 bases and 3 bases, there was a span of 11 bases. The CDR3 reads CASRLGNNQPQHF. The CDR3 DNA is TGTGCCAGCCGACTGGGGAACAATCAGCCCCAGCATTTT.

The chain links TRBV21-1 to TRBJ2-5; no check of the table's D call, TRBD1, against the DNA was made. TRBV21-1 is labeled a pseudogene. The length of the CDR3 is 18 residues. In DNA, the CDR3 is TGTGCCAGCAGCACCTGGGGGCCATTCCGACACCCACAAGAGACCCAGTACTTC. Its protein is CASSTWGPFRHPQETQYF.

V is TRBV3-1 (or the pseudogene TRBV3-2) and J is TRBJ1-2; no firm D call. V lost 4 bases, J lost 8 bases, and 11 bases lay in between. From germline, CDR1 is LGHDT and CDR2 YNNKEL (reference sequence). The CDR3 spans 12 residues. CDR3: CASSPAGEGYTF. The CDR3 coding sequence is TGTGCCAGCAGCCCCGCGGGAGAGGGCTACACCTTC.

The CDR3 sequence is CASSADRGKAFF. The CDR3 DNA is TGCGCCAGCAGCGCTGACAGGGGCAAAGCTTTCTTT. The rearrangement links TRBV5-1 to TRBJ1-1, with 8 bases that match TRBD1. With V trimmed by 4 bases and J by 9 bases, 5 bases remained unmatched. Germline CDR1 SGHRS, CDR2 YFSETQ. CDR3 size: 12 residues. The variable domain in full, with the rest retrieved from reference TRBV5-1 and TRBJ1-1, is KAGVTQTPRYLIKTRGQQVTLSCSPISGHRSVSWYQQTPGQGLQFLFEYFSETQRNKGNFPGRFSGRQFSNSRSEMNVSTLELGDSALYLCASSADRGKAFFGQGTRLTVV.

This sequence joins TRBV6-5 and TRBJ1-1; tentatively, D is TRBD1 (5 bases). Germline-derived CDR1 and CDR2 are MNHEY and SVGAGI. Trimming took 0 bases from V and 0 from J, leaving 8 bases between them. This CDR3 is built from 15 residues. The CDR3 region is CASSYSNRLNTEAFF. The CDR3, as DNA: TGTGCCAGCAGTTACTCAAACAGGCTGAACACTGAAGCTTTCTTT.

Of note for this clone: Other DNA sequences in the sample encode the same CDR3. The CDR3 spells CASSLGQGQPQHF. The CDR3 DNA follows: TGTGCCAGCAGCCTGGGACAGGGTCAGCCCCAGCATTTT. The chain joins TRBV5-6 to TRBJ1-5; the match to TRBD1 covers 9 bases. The CDR3 covers 13 residues. Trimming cost V 4 bases and J 6 bases; bases outside gene matches: 2. The germline gives CDR1 SGHDT, CDR2 YYEEEE.

The chain employs TRBV21-1 and TRBJ2-3; the table names TRBD2, a call not compared with the DNA. TRBV21-1 is labeled a pseudogene. This CDR3 spans 15 amino acids. This chain's CDR3 is CASIRTSRGTDTQYF. DNA of the CDR3: TGTGCCAGCATTAGGACTAGCAGGGGCACAGATACGCAGTATTTT.

In its sample, this clone was seen a few times. This sequence joins TRBV7-8 and TRBJ2-7; D unclear. The CDR3 consists of 14 residues. Germline values: CDR1 SGHVS, CDR2 FQNEAQ. Deletions cut 0 bases from V and 3 bases from J, with 9 bases between. The CDR3 region has the DNA TGTGCCAGCAGCTTAGCCTCGGGCCACTACGAGCAGTACTTC. Its protein is CASSLASGHYEQYF.

This clone came up once. V and J are TRBV4-1 and TRBJ2-7, with 7 bases aligning to TRBD1. Germline V gene data show CDR1 as MGHRA and CDR2 as YSYEKL. The trim removed 1 base at V and 3 bases at J, leaving 0 bases unmatched. The length of the CDR3 is 13 residues. The CDR3 coding sequence is TGCGCCAGCAGCCAAGGGGACAGCTACGAGCAGTACTTC. Protein sequence: CASSQGDSYEQYF.

The chain has TRBV21-1 and TRBJ2-5; the DNA was not compared with TRBD2, the D call given in the table. TRBV21-1 is given as a pseudogene. The CDR3 has 14 amino acids. In DNA form, the CDR3 reads TGTGCCAGGGACCCAGCGGGGTCCCAAGAGACCCAGTACTTC. Protein sequence: CARDPAGSQETQYF.

V and J are TRBV7-3 and TRBJ2-1; TRBD2 agrees at 10 bases. CDR3 length equals 16 residues. CDR1 and CDR2 from the germline V gene are SGHTA and FQGTGA. J was trimmed by 4 bases and V by 7 bases; bases with no gene match: 10. CDR3 amino acids: CASNGASGGSYNEQFF. DNA for the CDR3: TGTGCCAGCAATGGGGCTAGCGGGGGTTCGTACAATGAGCAGTTCTTC.